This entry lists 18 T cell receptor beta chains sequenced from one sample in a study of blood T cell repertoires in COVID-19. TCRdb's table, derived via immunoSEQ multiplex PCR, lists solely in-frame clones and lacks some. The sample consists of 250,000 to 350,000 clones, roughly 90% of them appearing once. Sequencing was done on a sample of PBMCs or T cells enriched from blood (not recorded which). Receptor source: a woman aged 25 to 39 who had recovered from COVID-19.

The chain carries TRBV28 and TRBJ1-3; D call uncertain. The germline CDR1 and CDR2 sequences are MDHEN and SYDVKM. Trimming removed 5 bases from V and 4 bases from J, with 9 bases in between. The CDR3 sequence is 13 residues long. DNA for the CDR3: TGTGCCAGCAGTCCCCTCTCGGGAAACACCATATATTTT. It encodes CASSPLSGNTIYF. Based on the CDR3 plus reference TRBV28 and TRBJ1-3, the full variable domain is DVKVTQSSRYLVKRTGEKVFLECVQDMDHENMFWYRQDPGLGLRLIYFSYDVKMKEKGDIPEGYSVSREKKERFSLILESASTNQTSMYLCASSPLSGNTIYFGEGSWLTVV.

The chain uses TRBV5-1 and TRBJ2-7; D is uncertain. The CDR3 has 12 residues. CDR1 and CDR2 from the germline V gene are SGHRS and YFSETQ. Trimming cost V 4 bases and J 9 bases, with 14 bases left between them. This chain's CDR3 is CASSLERGGQYF. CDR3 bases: TGCGCCAGCAGCCTGGAAAGAGGCGGGCAGTACTTC.

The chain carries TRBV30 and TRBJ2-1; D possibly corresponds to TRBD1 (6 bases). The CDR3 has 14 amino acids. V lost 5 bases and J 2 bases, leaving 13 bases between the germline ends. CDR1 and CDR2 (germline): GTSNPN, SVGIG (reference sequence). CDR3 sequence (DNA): TGTGCCTGGCGCAGGGGCACCCCCTACAATGAGCAGTTCTTC. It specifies CAWRRGTPYNEQFF.

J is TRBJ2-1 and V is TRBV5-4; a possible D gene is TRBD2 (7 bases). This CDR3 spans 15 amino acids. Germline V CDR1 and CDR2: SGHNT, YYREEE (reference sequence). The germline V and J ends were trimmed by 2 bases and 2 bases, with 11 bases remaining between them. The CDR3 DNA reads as TGTGCCAGCAGCTTAGGGGGGGGGCCCTACAATGAGCAGTTCTTC. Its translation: CASSLGGGPYNEQFF.

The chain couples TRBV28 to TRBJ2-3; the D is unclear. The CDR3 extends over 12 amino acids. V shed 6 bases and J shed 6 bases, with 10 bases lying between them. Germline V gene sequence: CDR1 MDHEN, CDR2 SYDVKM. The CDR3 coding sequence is TGTGCCAGCAGCTCTTTGCAGGATACGCAGTATTTT. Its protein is CASSSLQDTQYF.

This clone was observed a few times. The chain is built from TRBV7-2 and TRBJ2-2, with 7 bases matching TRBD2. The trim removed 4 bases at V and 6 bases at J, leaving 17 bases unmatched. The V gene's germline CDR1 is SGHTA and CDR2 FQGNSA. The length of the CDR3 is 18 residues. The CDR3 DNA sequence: TGTGCCAGCAGCTATAAAGGAAAGAGCGGGGTCTTCCCCGGGGAGCTGTTTTTT. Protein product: CASSYKGKSGVFPGELFF.

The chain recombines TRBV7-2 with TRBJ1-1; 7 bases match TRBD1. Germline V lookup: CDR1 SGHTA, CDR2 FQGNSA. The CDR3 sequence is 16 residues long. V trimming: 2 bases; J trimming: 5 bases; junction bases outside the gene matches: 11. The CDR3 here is CASSLSLLQGRTEAFF. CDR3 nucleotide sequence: TGTGCCAGCAGCTTATCACTCTTACAGGGGAGGACTGAAGCTTTCTTT.

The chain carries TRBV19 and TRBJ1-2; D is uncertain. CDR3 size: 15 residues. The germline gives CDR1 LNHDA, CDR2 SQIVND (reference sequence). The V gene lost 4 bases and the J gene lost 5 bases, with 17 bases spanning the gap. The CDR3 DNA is TGTGCCAGTAGTACCGGAGGTACGATTTATTATGGCTACACCTTC. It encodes CASSTGGTIYYGYTF.

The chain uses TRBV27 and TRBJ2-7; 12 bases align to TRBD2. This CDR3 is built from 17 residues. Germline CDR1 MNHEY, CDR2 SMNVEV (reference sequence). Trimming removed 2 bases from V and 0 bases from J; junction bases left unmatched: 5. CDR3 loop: CASSLQGLAGNSYEQYF. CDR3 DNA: TGTGCCAGCAGTTTACAAGGACTAGCGGGGAACTCCTACGAGCAGTACTTC.

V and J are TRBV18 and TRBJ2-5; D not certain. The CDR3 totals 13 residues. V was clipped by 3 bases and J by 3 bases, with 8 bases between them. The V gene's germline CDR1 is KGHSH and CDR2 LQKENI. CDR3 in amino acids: CASSPVSEETQYF. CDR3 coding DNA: TGTGCCAGCTCACCTGTCTCGGAAGAGACCCAGTACTTC.

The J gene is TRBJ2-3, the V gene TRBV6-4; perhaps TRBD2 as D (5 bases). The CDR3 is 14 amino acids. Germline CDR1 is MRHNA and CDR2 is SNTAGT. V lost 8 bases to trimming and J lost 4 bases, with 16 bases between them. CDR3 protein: CASRTPTGSDTQYF. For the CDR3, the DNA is TGTGCCAGCCGAACACCGACGGGGTCAGATACGCAGTATTTT.

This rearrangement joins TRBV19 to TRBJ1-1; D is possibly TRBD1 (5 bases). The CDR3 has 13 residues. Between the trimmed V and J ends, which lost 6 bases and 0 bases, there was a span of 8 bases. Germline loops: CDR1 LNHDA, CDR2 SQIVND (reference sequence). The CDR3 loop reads CASRQEMNTEAFF. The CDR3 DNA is TGTGCCAGTAGACAGGAGATGAACACTGAAGCTTTCTTT.

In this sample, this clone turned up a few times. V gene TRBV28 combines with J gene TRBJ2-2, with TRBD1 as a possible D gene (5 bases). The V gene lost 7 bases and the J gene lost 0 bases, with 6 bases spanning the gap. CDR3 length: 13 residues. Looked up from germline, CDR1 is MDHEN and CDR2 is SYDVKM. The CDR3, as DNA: TGTGCCAGCAAGGGGACGAACACCGGGGAGCTGTTTTTT. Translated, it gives CASKGTNTGELFF. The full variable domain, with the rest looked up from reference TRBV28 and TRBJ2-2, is DVKVTQSSRYLVKRTGEKVFLECVQDMDHENMFWYRQDPGLGLRLIYFSYDVKMKEKGDIPEGYSVSREKKERFSLILESASTNQTSMYLCASKGTNTGELFFGEGSRLTVL.

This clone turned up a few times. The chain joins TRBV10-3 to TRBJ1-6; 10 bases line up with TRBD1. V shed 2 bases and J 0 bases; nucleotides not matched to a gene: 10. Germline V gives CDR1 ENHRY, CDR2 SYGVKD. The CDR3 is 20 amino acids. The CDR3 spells CAISEGGSRQGASYNSPLHF. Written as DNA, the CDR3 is TGTGCCATCAGTGAGGGAGGTAGTCGACAGGGGGCCTCCTATAATTCACCCCTCCACTTT.

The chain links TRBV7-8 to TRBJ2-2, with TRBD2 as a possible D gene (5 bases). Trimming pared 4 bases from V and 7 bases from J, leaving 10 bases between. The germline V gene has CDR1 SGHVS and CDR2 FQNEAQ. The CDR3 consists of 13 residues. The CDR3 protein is CASSSQAGGELFF. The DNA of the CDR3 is TGTGCCAGCAGCTCGCAGGCGGGCGGGGAGCTGTTTTTT.

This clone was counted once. The CDR3 DNA is TGCGCCAGCAGGAGAGGGCTAGCGGGGGGCACAGATACGCAGTATTTT. Protein sequence: CASRRGLAGGTDTQYF. This sequence joins TRBV5-1 and TRBJ2-3, with 10 bases that match TRBD2. Germline CDR1 and CDR2: SGHRS and YFSETQ. V was clipped by 5 bases and J by 1 base; unmatched bases: 7. The CDR3 spans 16 residues.

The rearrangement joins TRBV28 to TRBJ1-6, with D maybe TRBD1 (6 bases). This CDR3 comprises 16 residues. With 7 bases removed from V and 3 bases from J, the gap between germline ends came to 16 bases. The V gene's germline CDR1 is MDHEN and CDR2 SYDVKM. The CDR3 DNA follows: TGTGCCAGCACCCTAGGGGGGGGCTTCTATAATTCACCCCTCCACTTT. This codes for CASTLGGGFYNSPLHF.

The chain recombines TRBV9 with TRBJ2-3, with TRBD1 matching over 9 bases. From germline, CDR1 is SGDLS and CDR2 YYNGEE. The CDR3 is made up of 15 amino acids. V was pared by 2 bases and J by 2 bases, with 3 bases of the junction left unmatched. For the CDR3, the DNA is TGTGCCAGCAGCGTGGGACAGGGCCTCACAGATACGCAGTATTTT. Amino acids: CASSVGQGLTDTQYF.